The 23 T cell receptor beta chains below all came from one sample that was sequenced in a study of cytomegalovirus exposure and HLA in healthy donors. Vbeta (60) and Jbeta (13) primers were used in the PCR. Clones were sequenced by immunoSEQ multiplex PCR, and TCRdb holds only the in-frame ones, with some missing. This repertoire shows about 180,000 clones, less than 90% found once; its top ten account for under 1.1%. The specimen sequenced was PBMCs. The receptors were sampled from a man between 25 and 39 years old in good health and CMV-seronegative.

This clone was detected once. This chain links TRBV30 with TRBJ1-6; perhaps TRBD1 as D (5 bases). Germline values: CDR1 GTSNPN, CDR2 SVGIG (reference sequence). This CDR3 has 13 residues. V lost 4 bases and J lost 9, with 13 bases in between. The CDR3 reads CAWKERGGSPLHF. In DNA form, the CDR3 reads TGTGCCTGGAAAGAAAGGGGCGGTTCACCCCTCCACTTT.

A single count supports this clone. The rearrangement joins TRBV15 to TRBJ2-5; TRBD2 aligns across 11 bases. The CDR3 is 15 amino acids. The germline V gene has CDR1 LNHNV and CDR2 YYDKDF (reference sequence). V trimming: 6 bases; J trimming: 0 bases; junction bases outside the gene matches: 3. CDR3 nucleotide sequence: TGTGCCACCAGTGGGACTAGCGGTTACCAAGAGACCCAGTACTTC. Amino acids: CATSGTSGYQETQYF.

The J gene is TRBJ1-2, the V gene TRBV11-2, with no clear D. V lost 11 bases and J 4 bases, leaving 32 bases between the germline ends. This CDR3 contains 18 residues. The germline CDR1 and CDR2 sequences are SGHAT and FQNNGV. The CDR3 protein is CAHTLGRIIRIISYGYTF. Written as DNA, the CDR3 is TGTGCCCATACTCTAGGAAGGATTATACGGATAATTAGCTATGGCTACACCTTC.

V gene TRBV5-1 combines with J gene TRBJ2-1, with TRBD1 matching 9 bases. With 4 bases clipped from V and 6 bases from J, the junction kept 8 bases outside the gene matches. Germline V gene data show CDR1 as SGHRS and CDR2 as YFSETQ. The CDR3 sequence is 15 residues long. As DNA, the CDR3 is TGCGCCAGCAGCCCCCGAACGGGACAGGGCAATGAGCAGTTCTTC. Residues: CASSPRTGQGNEQFF. Looking up the rest from reference TRBV5-1 and TRBJ2-1 gives the full variable domain: KAGVTQTPRYLIKTRGQQVTLSCSPISGHRSVSWYQQTPGQGLQFLFEYFSETQRNKGNFPGRFSGRQFSNSRSEMNVSTLELGDSALYLCASSPRTGQGNEQFFGPGTRLTVL.

The CDR3 DNA reads TGTGCCAGTAGTACCGACAGGGGTCCCTCTGGGGCCAACGTCCTGACTTTC. Translated: CASSTDRGPSGANVLTF. The V gene is TRBV19, the J gene TRBJ2-6; TRBD1 matches 8 bases. The CDR3 totals 17 residues. Trimming cost V 4 bases and J 0 bases; bases outside gene matches: 5. Germline CDR1 and CDR2: LNHDA and SQIVND (reference sequence).

This chain uses TRBV5-6 with TRBJ2-1; D perhaps matches TRBD1 (6 bases). Germline CDR1 SGHDT, CDR2 YYEEEE. The CDR3 covers 16 residues. V dropped 4 bases and J dropped 2 bases, with 16 bases sitting between them. The CDR3 region has the DNA TGTGCCAGCAGCCTCGGAACAGGGTTAGCCTACAATGAGCAGTTCTTC. It is translated as CASSLGTGLAYNEQFF.

The chain carries TRBV5-4 and TRBJ2-3; tentatively, D is TRBD2 (5 bases). Germline V gene data show CDR1 as SGHNT and CDR2 as YYREEE (reference sequence). V gave up 1 base and J gave up 5 bases, with 17 bases separating them. The CDR3 consists of 16 residues. CDR3 in amino acids: CASSLSPSTRVDTQYF. The CDR3 DNA sequence: TGTGCCAGCAGCTTGTCGCCGAGTACGAGGGTAGATACGCAGTATTTT.

The gene calls are TRBV4-2 and TRBJ1-5; 12 bases agree with TRBD1. The trim removed 4 bases at V and 0 bases at J, leaving 10 bases unmatched. Looked up from germline, CDR1 is LGHNA and CDR2 is YNFKEQ. This CDR3 comprises 19 residues. CDR3 in amino acids: CASSRTGTGGPYSNQPQHF. The CDR3 DNA reads TGTGCCAGCAGCCGGACCGGGACAGGGGGCCCTTATAGCAATCAGCCCCAGCATTTT.

The V gene is TRBV4-3, the J gene TRBJ2-7, with 7 bases identical to TRBD1. The germline V gene has CDR1 LGHNA and CDR2 YSLEER. This CDR3 spans 13 amino acids. V lost 5 bases to trimming and J lost 3 bases; unmatched junction nucleotides: 4. CDR3 residues: CASSAGTVYEQYF. In DNA form, the CDR3 reads TGCGCCAGCAGCGCCGGGACAGTCTACGAGCAGTACTTC.

The chain joins TRBV28 to TRBJ2-1; 12 positions match TRBD2. The CDR3 is made up of 15 amino acids. Germline CDR1 MDHEN, CDR2 SYDVKM. V lost 6 bases to trimming and J lost 8 bases; unmatched junction nucleotides: 8. The CDR3 here is CASSRLAGVAHEQFF. CDR3 nucleotide sequence: TGTGCCAGCAGCCGACTAGCGGGGGTCGCCCATGAGCAGTTCTTC.

This rearrangement joins TRBV10-2 to TRBJ1-3; D ambiguous. Germline CDR1 reads WSHSY; CDR2 reads SAAADI. There are 16 residues in the CDR3. The V end lost 4 bases, the J end lost 0 bases, and 13 bases lay between the germline ends. In DNA form, the CDR3 reads TGCGCCAGCAGTGGAAGGGAGGCAGACTCTGGAAACACCATATATTTT. This gives the protein CASSGREADSGNTIYF.

This chain connects TRBV5-1 to TRBJ2-2; D is uncertain. From germline, CDR1 is SGHRS and CDR2 YFSETQ. V lost 3 bases, J lost 3 bases, and 9 bases lay in between. The CDR3 consists of 14 residues. CDR3 nucleotides: TGCGCCAGCAGCTCCGTATTCGACACCGGGGAGCTGTTTTTT. Its translation: CASSSVFDTGELFF. The full variable domain, its missing parts supplied by reference TRBV5-1 and TRBJ2-2, is KAGVTQTPRYLIKTRGQQVTLSCSPISGHRSVSWYQQTPGQGLQFLFEYFSETQRNKGNFPGRFSGRQFSNSRSEMNVSTLELGDSALYLCASSSVFDTGELFFGEGSRLTVL.

J is TRBJ2-7 and V is TRBV7-9; 7 bases are shared with TRBD1. Germline V gene data show CDR1 as SEHNR and CDR2 as FQNEAQ (reference sequence). The CDR3 is 15 residues long. Losses at the gene ends were 0 bases for V and 6 bases for J; bases not matched to a gene: 8. In nucleotides, the CDR3 is TGTGCCAGCAGCTTAGCCCCGGGACAGTTCTCCGAGCAGTACTTC. It yields the protein CASSLAPGQFSEQYF. The whole variable domain, filled in from reference TRBV7-9 and TRBJ2-7, reads DTGVSQNPRHKITKRGQNVTFRCDPISEHNRLYWYRQTLGQGPEFLTYFQNEAQLEKSRLLSDRFSAERPKGSFSTLEIQRTEQGDSAMYLCASSLAPGQFSEQYFGPGTRLTVT.

The chain couples TRBV7-6 to TRBJ2-5; the match to TRBD2 covers 7 bases. The end of the DNA aligns better with TRBJ2-7, so the J call may be wrong. Looked up from germline, CDR1 is SGHVS and CDR2 is FNYEAQ. This CDR3 has 14 residues. CDR3 coding DNA: TGTGCCAGCAGCTTAGGCGGGAGTATCCACGAGCAGTACTTC. It translates to CASSLGGSIHEQYF.

This clone has only a few counts. The V call is TRBV11-3, the J call TRBJ2-3; 8 bases line up with TRBD2. V dropped 1 base and J dropped 2; count of bases not matched to a gene: 5. Germline CDR1 is SGHNT and CDR2 is YENEEA. This CDR3 is built from 16 residues. CDR3 bases: TGTGCCAGCAGCTTAGGACGGCGGGAGGTCACAGATACGCAGTATTTT. Translation: CASSLGRREVTDTQYF.

The CDR3 loop is CASSRGTGGFMEQYF. The DNA for the CDR3 is TGCGCCAGCAGCCGCGGCACAGGGGGGTTTATGGAGCAGTACTTC. The J gene is TRBJ2-7, the V gene TRBV5-1; 8 bases line up with TRBD1. V lost 4 bases, J lost 7 bases, and 13 bases stayed unmatched. This CDR3 spans 15 amino acids. Germline V gives CDR1 SGHRS, CDR2 YFSETQ.

This sequence joins TRBV6-5 and TRBJ2-7; 7 bases are shared with TRBD2. J gave up 9 bases and V 2 bases, and 13 bases lay outside the gene matches. Per germline, CDR1 MNHEY and CDR2 SVGAGI. This CDR3 is built from 15 residues. CDR3 residues: CASSYVRTSSDGQYF. For the CDR3, the DNA is TGTGCCAGCAGTTACGTTCGGACTAGTTCTGACGGGCAGTACTTC.

The V gene is TRBV5-5, the J gene TRBJ1-1, with D possibly being TRBD1 (5 bases). Trimming pared 4 bases from V and 0 bases from J, leaving 13 bases between. Per the germline V gene, CDR1 is SGHKS and CDR2 is YYEKEE (reference sequence). The CDR3 totals 15 residues. In DNA, the CDR3 is TGTGCCAGCAGCCGACAGTCTTACCTGAACACTGAAGCTTTCTTT. Amino acid sequence: CASSRQSYLNTEAFF. Drawing the rest from reference TRBV5-5 and TRBJ1-1, the complete variable domain is DAGVTQSPTHLIKTRGQQVTLRCSPISGHKSVSWYQQVLGQGPQFIFQYYEKEERGRGNFPDRFSARQFPNYSSELNVNALLLGDSALYLCASSRQSYLNTEAFFGQGTRLTVV.

This clone came up a few times. The chain employs TRBV6-6 and TRBJ1-1; TRBD1 agrees at 9 bases. Germline CDR1 MNHNY, CDR2 SVGAGI (reference sequence). J was trimmed by 4 bases and V by 5 bases; bases with no gene match: 8. The CDR3 spans 15 residues. As DNA, the CDR3 is TGTGCCAGCAGTAACAGGGACAGGGCAGGCACTGAAGCTTTCTTT. Protein product: CASSNRDRAGTEAFF.

The chain combines TRBV10-3 with TRBJ2-7; TRBD1 matches at 9 bases. Losses at the gene ends were 6 bases for V and 4 bases for J; bases not matched to a gene: 10. From germline, CDR1 is ENHRY and CDR2 SYGVKD. The CDR3 totals 15 residues. CDR3: CAISGKQGAGYEQYF. DNA of the CDR3: TGTGCCATCAGCGGGAAACAGGGGGCAGGGTACGAGCAGTACTTC.

The chain joins TRBV5-1 to TRBJ1-4; tentative D call: TRBD1 (5 bases). CDR1 is SGHRS and CDR2 is YFSETQ in the germline V gene. Trimming pared 0 bases from V and 6 bases from J, leaving 9 bases between. CDR3 size: 14 residues. In DNA form, the CDR3 reads TGCGCCAGCAGCTTGGCCGGGGGGGATGAAAAACTGTTTTTT. The encoded protein is CASSLAGGDEKLFF.

The V gene is TRBV2, the J gene TRBJ2-7; 11 bases are a match to TRBD1. This CDR3 contains 13 residues. Looked up from germline, CDR1 is SNHLY and CDR2 is FYNNEI. V trimming: 7 bases; J trimming: 6 bases; junction bases outside the gene matches: 5. The CDR3 DNA reads TGTGCCAGCAACCTGGACAGGGGGCCCGAGCAGTACTTC. Its translation: CASNLDRGPEQYF. Full variable domain (missing parts from reference TRBV2 and TRBJ2-7): EPEVTQTPSHQVTQMGQEVILRCVPISNHLYFYWYRQILGQKVEFLVSFYNNEISEKSEIFDDQFSVERPDGSNFTLKIRSTKLEDSAMYFCASNLDRGPEQYFGPGTRLTVT.

V usage is TRBV6-5 and J usage is TRBJ1-4, with D unclear. V gave up 0 bases and J gave up 0 bases, with 5 bases separating them. Germline values: CDR1 MNHEY, CDR2 SVGAGI. CDR3 length: 15 amino acids. This chain's CDR3 is CASSYSGATNEKLFF. DNA of the CDR3: TGTGCCAGCAGTTACTCCGGAGCAACTAATGAAAAACTGTTTTTT.